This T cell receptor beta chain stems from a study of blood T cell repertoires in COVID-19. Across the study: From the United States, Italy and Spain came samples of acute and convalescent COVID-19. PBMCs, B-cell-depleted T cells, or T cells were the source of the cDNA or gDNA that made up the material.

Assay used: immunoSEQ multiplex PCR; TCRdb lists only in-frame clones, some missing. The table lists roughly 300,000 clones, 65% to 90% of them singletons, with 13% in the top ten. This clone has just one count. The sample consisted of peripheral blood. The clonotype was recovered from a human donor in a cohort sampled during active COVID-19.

The CDR3 reads CASSSVYGYTF. Here the CDR3 DNA reads TGTGCCAGCAGTTCGGTCTATGGCTACACCTTC. The chain joins TRBV12-3 or TRBV12-4 to TRBJ1-2; D unclear. With 4 bases removed from V and 4 bases from J, the gap between germline ends came to 4 bases. The CDR3 is 11 amino acids.